The clone carrying this T cell receptor (beta chain) occurred many times. The antigen is undetermined. Noted time point: sample taken at primary tumor resection. Without sorting, whole RNA was sequenced from tumor, nontumor lung or frozen PBMC. Donation came from 70 or so patients with untreated early-stage non-small cell lung cancer. Every TCR cDNA molecule bore its own unique molecular identifier. TCRdb ran MiXCR on the 5' RACE reads and lists one entry per CDR3 protein. The repertoire includes approximately 24,000 distinct CDR3 sequences, about 4.5% of them detected once, and around 5.5% sits in the top ten. The record originates from a study of spatial heterogeneity in lung cancer. Findings and limits, study-wide: Whereas they appeared in blood less at follow-up, ubiquitous expanded tumor TCRs appeared there more at resection.

This CDR3 has 17 amino acids. V was clipped by 4 bases and J by 1 base, with 19 bases between them. Per the germline V gene, CDR1 is MDHEN and CDR2 is SYDVKM. The sequenced sample was PBMCs, obtained at surgery. The chain has TRBV28 and TRBJ1-1; a weak D match, TRBD1 (5 bases). The receptor was isolated from a male donor with early-stage non-small cell lung cancer. The CDR3: CASSSPRGGARNTEAFF. Written as DNA, the CDR3 is TGTGCCAGCAGTTCACCCCGAGGAGGGGCCCGGAACACTGAAGCTTTCTTT.